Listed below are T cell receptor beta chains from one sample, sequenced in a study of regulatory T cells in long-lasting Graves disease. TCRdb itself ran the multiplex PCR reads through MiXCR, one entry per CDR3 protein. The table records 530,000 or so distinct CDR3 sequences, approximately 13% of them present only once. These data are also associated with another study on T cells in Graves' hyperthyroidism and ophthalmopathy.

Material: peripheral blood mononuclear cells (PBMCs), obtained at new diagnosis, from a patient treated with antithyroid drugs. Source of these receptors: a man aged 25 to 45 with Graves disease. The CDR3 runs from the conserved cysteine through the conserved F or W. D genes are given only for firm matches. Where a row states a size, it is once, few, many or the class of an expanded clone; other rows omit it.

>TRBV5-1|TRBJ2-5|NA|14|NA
CASSLNGGSKTQYF
TGCGCCAGCAGCTTGAACGGGGGTTCAAAGACCCAGTACTTC
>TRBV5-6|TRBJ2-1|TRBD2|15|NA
CASSLVGTRDDEQFF
TGTGCCAGCAGCTTGGTAGGGACTAGAGATGATGAGCAGTTCTTC
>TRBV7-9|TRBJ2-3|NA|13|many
CASKGTSTDTQYF
TGTGCCAGCAAGGGGACTAGCACAGATACGCAGTATTTT
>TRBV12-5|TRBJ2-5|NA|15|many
CASGSPQLYQETQYF
TGTGCTAGTGGATCCCCACAGCTGTACCAAGAGACCCAGTACTTC
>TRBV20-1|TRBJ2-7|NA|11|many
CSATRTGEQYF
TGCAGTGCTACTAGGACCGGCGAGCAGTACTTC
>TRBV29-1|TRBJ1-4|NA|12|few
CSVETFNEKLFF
TGCAGCGTTGAGACCTTTAATGAAAAACTGTTTTTT
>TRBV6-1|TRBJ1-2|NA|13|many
CASSSTPGYGYTF
TGTGCCAGCAGCTCGACCCCAGGGTATGGCTACACCTTC
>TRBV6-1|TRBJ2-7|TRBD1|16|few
CASSPVTGAPTYEQYF
TGTGCCAGCAGCCCGGTTACAGGGGCCCCGACCTACGAGCAGTACTTC
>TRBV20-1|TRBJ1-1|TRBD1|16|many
CSARDQLQGPLAEAFF
TGCAGTGCTAGAGACCAACTACAGGGGCCCCTCGCTGAAGCTTTCTTT
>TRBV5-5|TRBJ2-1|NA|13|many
CASSPSVGGEQFF
TGTGCCAGCAGCCCCAGCGTTGGGGGTGAGCAGTTCTTC
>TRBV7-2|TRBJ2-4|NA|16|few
CASSFRGRGAKNIQYF
TGTGCCAGCAGCTTCCGGGGCCGGGGTGCCAAAAACATTCAGTACTTC
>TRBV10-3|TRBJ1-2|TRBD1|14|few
CAISAGQGWDGYTF
TGTGCCATCAGCGCGGGACAGGGATGGGATGGCTACACCTTC
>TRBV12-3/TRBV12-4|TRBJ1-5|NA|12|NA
CASSSRNQPQHF
TGTGCCAGCAGTTCCAGAAATCAGCCCCAGCATTTT
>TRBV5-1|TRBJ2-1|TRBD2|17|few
CASSGTSGPSSYNEQFF
TGCGCCAGCAGCGGGACTAGCGGGCCAAGCTCCTACAATGAGCAGTTCTTC
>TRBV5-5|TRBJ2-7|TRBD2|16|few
CASSSPELAGAYEQYF
TGTGCCAGCAGCTCGCCCGAGTTAGCGGGAGCCTACGAGCAGTACTTC
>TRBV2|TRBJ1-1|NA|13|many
CASSDIGNTEAFF
TGTGCCAGCAGTGACATTGGGAACACTGAAGCTTTCTTT
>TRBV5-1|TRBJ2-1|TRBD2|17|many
CASSFTTSGLGGVEQFF
TGCGCCAGCAGCTTTACCACTAGCGGGCTCGGGGGAGTTGAGCAGTTCTTC
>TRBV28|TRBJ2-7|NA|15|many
CASSSGGSESYEQYF
TGTGCCAGCAGCTCTGGTGGGAGTGAATCCTACGAGCAGTACTTC
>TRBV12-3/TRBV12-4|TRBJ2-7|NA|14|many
CASSGPGGGFEQYF
TGTGCCAGCAGTGGGCCGGGTGGAGGGTTCGAGCAGTACTTC
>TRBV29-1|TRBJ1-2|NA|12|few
CSARGSNYGYTF
TGCAGCGCCCGGGGAAGTAACTATGGCTACACCTTC
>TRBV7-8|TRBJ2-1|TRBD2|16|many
CASSLALAGGMYEQFF
TGTGCCAGCAGCTTAGCCCTAGCGGGAGGGATGTATGAGCAGTTCTTC
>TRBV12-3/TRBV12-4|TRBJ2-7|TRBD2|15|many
CASRPTGTSDYEQYF
TGTGCCAGCAGGCCCACTGGGACTAGCGACTACGAGCAGTACTTC
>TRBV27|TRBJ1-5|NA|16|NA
CASSFTGGQPNRPQHF
TGTGCCAGCAGTTTCACGGGGGGGCAGCCCAATCGGCCCCAGCATTTT
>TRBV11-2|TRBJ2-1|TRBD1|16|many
CASSPDAGTARLLKFF
TGTGCCAGCAGCCCCGATGCCGGGACAGCCAGACTACTAAAGTTCTTC
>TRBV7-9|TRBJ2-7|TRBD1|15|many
CASSFAGTGGYEQYF
TGTGCCAGCAGCTTTGCCGGGACAGGGGGCTACGAGCAGTACTTC
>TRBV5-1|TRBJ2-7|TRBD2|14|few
CASSFGTSRNEQYF
TGTGCCAGCAGCTTTGGGACTAGTCGGAACGAGCAGTACTTC
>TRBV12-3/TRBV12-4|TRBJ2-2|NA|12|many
CASSFGSRMVFF
TGTGCCAGCAGTTTTGGGAGCCGAATGGTGTTTTTT
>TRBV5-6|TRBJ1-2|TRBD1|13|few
CASRKDRAHGYTF
TGTGCCAGCAGGAAAGACAGGGCCCACGGCTACACCTTC
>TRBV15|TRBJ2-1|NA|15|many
CATSPRGSSYNEQFF
TGTGCCACCAGCCCCAGGGGAAGCTCCTACAATGAGCAGTTCTTC
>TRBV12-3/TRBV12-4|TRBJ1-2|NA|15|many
CASSFWGDMPLGYTF
TGTGCCAGCAGTTTTTGGGGGGACATGCCCCTAGGCTACACCTTC
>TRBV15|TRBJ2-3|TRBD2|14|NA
CATGGWEGGDTQYF
TGTGCCACCGGGGGTTGGGAGGGCGGAGATACGCAGTATTTT
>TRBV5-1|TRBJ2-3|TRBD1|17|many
CASSLSTGARGTDTQYF
TGCGCCAGCAGCTTGAGTACAGGGGCGCGGGGCACAGATACGCAGTATTTT
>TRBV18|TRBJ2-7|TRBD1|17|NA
CASSPIRGRTGESEQYF
TGTGCCAGCTCACCTATCAGAGGGCGGACAGGGGAGAGCGAGCAGTACTTC
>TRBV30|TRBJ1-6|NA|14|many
CAWKSGQANSPLHF
TGTGCCTGGAAAAGTGGGCAGGCCAATTCACCCCTCCACTTT